A few counts support the clone carrying this TCR beta chain. TCRdb re-called the PCR reads through MiXCR. Of 40,000 or so clones listed, roughly 50% are singletons. V shed 5 bases, J shed 5 bases, and the junction held 13 bases outside the gene matches. This CDR3 has 16 amino acids. Germline loops: CDR1 MNHNS, CDR2 SASEGT. The entire patient cohort was treatment-naive prior to thyroid surgery. The entry originates in a study of metastatic and nonmetastatic thyroid tumors. The specimen was tumor tissue. The source of this sequence is a male donor with papillary thyroid cancer or a benign thyroid nodule (not recorded which). Some clones in this sample may be carry-over from other donors' samples. The chain has TRBV6-1 and TRBJ1-1, with 8 bases identical to TRBD1. CDR3 amino acids: CASSRPGQGAGTEAFF. The DNA for the CDR3 is TGTGCCAGCAGTAGGCCGGGGCAGGGGGCGGGAACTGAAGCTTTCTTT.